The table lists the clone carrying this TCR beta chain with many counts. Other DNA sequences in this specimen translate into the identical CDR3. TCRdb re-clonotyped the PCR reads through MiXCR. Of tens of thousands of clones in the sample, more than 15% were seen once. This record comes from a study of metastatic and nonmetastatic thyroid tumors. V was clipped by 5 bases and J by 3 bases, with 7 bases between them. Germline V gene data show CDR1 as MDHEN and CDR2 as SYDVKM. The CDR3 runs to 12 residues. No patient received treatment before thyroid surgery. This TCR was sampled from a female donor with papillary thyroid cancer or a benign thyroid nodule (not recorded which). Some clones in this sample may be carry-over from other donors' samples. The sample comprised blood. The V call is TRBV28, the J call TRBJ1-1; D not certain. The CDR3 nucleotides are TGTGCCAGCAGTCTGCAGGACACTGAAGCTTTCTTT. This encodes CASSLQDTEAFF.